The 5 T cell receptor beta chains listed next were all sequenced from one sample in a study of neurological immune-mediated disorders. TCRdb re-called the 5' RACE reads with MiXCR, one entry per CDR3 protein. The data contain tens of thousands of distinct CDR3 sequences, approximately 17% of them singletons. Source material: PBMCs. The receptors were gathered from a woman aged 40 to 50 in good health.

This clonotype was counted many times. V is TRBV5-1 and J is TRBJ2-7; weak D call: TRBD2 (6 bases). This CDR3 has 15 residues. The V gene lost 3 bases and the J gene lost 4 bases, with 17 bases spanning the gap. Germline loops: CDR1 SGHRS, CDR2 YFSETQ. Here the CDR3 DNA reads TGCGCCAGCAGCTCGGAAGCGGGCGTCAAGTACGAGCAGTACTTC. As protein: CASSSEAGVKYEQYF.

This clonotype was counted at least ten times. V and J are TRBV6-2 or TRBV6-3 and TRBJ2-7, with a possible D match to TRBD2 (6 bases). This CDR3 has 13 amino acids. From germline, CDR1 is MNHEY and CDR2 SVGEGT. The ends were cut back, 6 bases at V and 5 bases at J, with 14 bases in the middle. Here the CDR3 DNA reads TGTGCCAGCAGACCGGAGGGAGTGGACGAGCAGTACTTC. It translates to CASRPEGVDEQYF.

This clonotype occurred many times. The chain couples TRBV20-1 to TRBJ1-5; possible D gene TRBD1, 5 bases. This CDR3 region has 14 residues. V was clipped by 6 bases and J by 0 bases, with 12 bases between them. From germline, CDR1 is DFQATT and CDR2 SNEGSKA (reference sequence). CDR3 nucleotide sequence: TGCAGTGCCGGGGGTTCCAATAGCAATCAGCCCCAGCATTTT. Translation gives CSAGGSNSNQPQHF.

This clonotype occurred a few times. The chain couples TRBV18 to TRBJ1-1; D gene ambiguous. The CDR3 covers 14 residues. Germline-derived CDR1 and CDR2 are KGHSH and LQKENI. Trimming took 4 bases from V and 0 from J, leaving 9 bases between them. CDR3 loop: CASSLQRMNTEAFF. The CDR3 DNA sequence: TGTGCCAGCTCACTACAGAGAATGAACACTGAAGCTTTCTTT. Full variable domain (remainder filled in from reference TRBV18 and TRBJ1-1): NAGVMQNPRHLVRRRGQEARLRCSPMKGHSHVYWYRQLPEEGLKFMVYLQKENIIDESGMPKERFSAEFPKEGPSILRIQQVVRGDSAAYFCASSLQRMNTEAFFGQGTRLTVV.

The rearrangement uses TRBV14 and TRBJ2-3; D is possibly TRBD1 or TRBD2 (5 bases each). The ends were cut back, 3 bases at V and 2 bases at J, with 18 bases in the middle. CDR3 size: 17 residues. Per germline, CDR1 SGHDN and CDR2 FVKESK. The CDR3 sequence is CASSHYPGPKTTDTQYF. The CDR3 nucleotides read TGTGCCAGCAGCCATTATCCGGGACCGAAGACCACAGATACGCAGTATTTT.